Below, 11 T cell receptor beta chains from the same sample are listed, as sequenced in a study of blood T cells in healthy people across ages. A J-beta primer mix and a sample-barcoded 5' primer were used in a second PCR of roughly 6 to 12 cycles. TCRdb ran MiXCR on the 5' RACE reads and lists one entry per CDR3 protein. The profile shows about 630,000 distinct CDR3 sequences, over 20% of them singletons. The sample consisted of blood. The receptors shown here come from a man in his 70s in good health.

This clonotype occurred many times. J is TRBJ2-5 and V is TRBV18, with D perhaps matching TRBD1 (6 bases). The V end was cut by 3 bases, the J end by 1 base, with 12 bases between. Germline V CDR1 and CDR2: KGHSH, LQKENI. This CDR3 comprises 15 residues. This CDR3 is CASSPQGRGQETQYF. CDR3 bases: TGTGCCAGCTCACCCCAGGGCAGGGGCCAAGAGACCCAGTACTTC.

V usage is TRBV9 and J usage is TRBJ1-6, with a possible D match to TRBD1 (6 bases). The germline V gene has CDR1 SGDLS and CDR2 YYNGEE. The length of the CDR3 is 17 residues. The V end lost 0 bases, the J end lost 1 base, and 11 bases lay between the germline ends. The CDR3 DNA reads TGTGCCAGCAGCGTAGGAGGGGGAGGTTCCTATAATTCACCCCTCCACTTT. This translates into CASSVGGGGSYNSPLHF.

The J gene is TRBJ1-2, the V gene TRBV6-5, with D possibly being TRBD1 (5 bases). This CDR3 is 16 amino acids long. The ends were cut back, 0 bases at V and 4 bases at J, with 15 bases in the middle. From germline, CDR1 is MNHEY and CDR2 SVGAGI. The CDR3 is CASSYSKGASSYGYTF. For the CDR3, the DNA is TGTGCCAGCAGTTACTCGAAAGGGGCCTCCTCCTATGGCTACACCTTC.

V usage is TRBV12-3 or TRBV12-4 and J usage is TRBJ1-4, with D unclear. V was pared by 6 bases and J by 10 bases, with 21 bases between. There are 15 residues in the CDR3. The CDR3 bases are TGTGCCAGCAGCCTGGGTCCCTCGGGGAGTGGAAAACTGTTTTTT. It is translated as CASSLGPSGSGKLFF.

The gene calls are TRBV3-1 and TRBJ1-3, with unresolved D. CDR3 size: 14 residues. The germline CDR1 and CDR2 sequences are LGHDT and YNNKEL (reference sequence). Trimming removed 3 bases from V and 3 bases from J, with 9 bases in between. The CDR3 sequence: CASSHGPGGNTIYF. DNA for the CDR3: TGTGCCAGCAGCCATGGGCCTGGTGGAAACACCATATATTTT.

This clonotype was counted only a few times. The CDR3 DNA follows: TGTGCCAGCCAAGGGGGCTCAGCATGGGCCGACGAGCAGTACTTC. This gives the protein CASQGGSAWADEQYF. The rearrangement links TRBV28 to TRBJ2-7; 7 bases are a match to TRBD1. The junction had 15 bases not matched to a gene; V was cut back by 8 bases and J by 5 bases. Per the germline V gene, CDR1 is MDHEN and CDR2 is SYDVKM. The CDR3 has 15 residues. Complete variable domain (other parts from reference TRBV28 and TRBJ2-7): DVKVTQSSRYLVKRTGEKVFLECVQDMDHENMFWYRQDPGLGLRLIYFSYDVKMKEKGDIPEGYSVSREKKERFSLILESASTNQTSMYLCASQGGSAWADEQYFGPGTRLTVT.

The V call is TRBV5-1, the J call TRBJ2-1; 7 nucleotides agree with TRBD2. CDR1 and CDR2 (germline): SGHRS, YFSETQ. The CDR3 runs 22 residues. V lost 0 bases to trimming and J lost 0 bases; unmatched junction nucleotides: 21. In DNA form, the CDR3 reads TGCGCCAGCAGCTTGGTGCCTTCGGGGCGGGAGTTAAATTTGGACTCCTACAATGAGCAGTTCTTC. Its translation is CASSLVPSGRELNLDSYNEQFF.

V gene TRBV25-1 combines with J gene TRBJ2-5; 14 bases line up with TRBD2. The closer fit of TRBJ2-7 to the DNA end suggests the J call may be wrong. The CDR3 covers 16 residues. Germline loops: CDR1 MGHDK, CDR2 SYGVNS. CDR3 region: CASSATGTSGSGEQYF. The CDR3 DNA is TGTGCCAGCAGCGCAACCGGGACTAGCGGGAGTGGCGAGCAGTACTTC.

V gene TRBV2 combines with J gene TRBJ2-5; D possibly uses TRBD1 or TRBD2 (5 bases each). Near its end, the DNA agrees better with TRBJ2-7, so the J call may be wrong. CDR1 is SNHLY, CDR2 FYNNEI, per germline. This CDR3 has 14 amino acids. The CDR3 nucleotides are TGTGCCAGCTGTATAGGGACGGTGGCCTACGAGCAGTACTTC. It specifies CASCIGTVAYEQYF.

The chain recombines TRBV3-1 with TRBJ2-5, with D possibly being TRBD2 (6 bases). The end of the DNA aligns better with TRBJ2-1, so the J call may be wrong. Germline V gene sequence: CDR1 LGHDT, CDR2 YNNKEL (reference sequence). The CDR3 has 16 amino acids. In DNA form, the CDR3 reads TGTGCCAGCAGCCAAGCAGTTGGGGGACTCAACAATGAGCAGTTCTTC. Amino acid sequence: CASSQAVGGLNNEQFF.

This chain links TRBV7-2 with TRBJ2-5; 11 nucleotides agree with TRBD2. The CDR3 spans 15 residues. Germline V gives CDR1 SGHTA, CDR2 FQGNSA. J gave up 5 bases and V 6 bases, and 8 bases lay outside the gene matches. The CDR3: CASRQTSGSWETQYF. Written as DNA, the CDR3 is TGTGCCAGCAGACAAACTAGCGGGAGTTGGGAGACCCAGTACTTC.